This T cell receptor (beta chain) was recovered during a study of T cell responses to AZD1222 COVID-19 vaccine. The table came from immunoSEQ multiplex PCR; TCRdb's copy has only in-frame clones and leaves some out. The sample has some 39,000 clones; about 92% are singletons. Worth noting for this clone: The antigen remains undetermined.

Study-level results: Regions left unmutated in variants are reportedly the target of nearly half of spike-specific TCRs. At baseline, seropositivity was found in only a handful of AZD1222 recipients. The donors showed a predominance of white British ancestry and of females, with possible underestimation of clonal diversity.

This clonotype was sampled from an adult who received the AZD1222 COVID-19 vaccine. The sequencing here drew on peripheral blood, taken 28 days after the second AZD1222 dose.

The CDR3 sequence is CASSIQQGGLFF. As DNA, the CDR3 is TGTGCCAGTAGTATTCAACAAGGCGGGCTGTTTTTT. The gene calls are TRBV19 and TRBJ2-2; no clear D. The CDR3 spans 12 residues. Trimming took 3 bases from V and 13 from J, leaving 12 bases between them. The germline V gene encodes CDR1 LNHDA and CDR2 SQIVND (reference sequence).